The 4 T cell receptor beta chains given below trace back to one sample, sequenced in a study of control samples from healthy donors and cancer patients. Sequencing was performed with immunoSEQ multiplex PCR; in TCRdb, only in-frame clones are kept and a portion is missing. The table has tens of thousands of clones, around 96% seen once. Sequencing input: blood. The source of these receptors is a woman aged 18-35 years in good health.

The rearrangement uses TRBV19 and TRBJ1-5; no clear D gene. CDR1 LNHDA and CDR2 SQIVND come from the germline V gene (reference sequence). The length of the CDR3 is 12 residues. Trimming took 1 base from V and 6 from J, leaving 4 bases between them. The CDR3 protein is CASSIGSQPQHF. The DNA for the CDR3 is TGTGCCAGTAGTATAGGGAGTCAGCCCCAGCATTTT.

On this clone itself: One end of the junction is discordant with germline, which a read error may explain. This chain joins TRBV18 and TRBJ2-3; D perhaps matches TRBD2 (6 bases). The CDR3 consists of 13 residues. In germline, CDR1 is KGHSH, CDR2 LQKENI. DNA of the CDR3: TGTGCCAGCTCACCCAATGGGAACGGTGGAGGGCATTTT. Translated: CASSPNGNGGGHF.

The chain has TRBV30 and TRBJ2-3; 7 bases agree with TRBD2. CDR1 GTSNPN and CDR2 SVGIG come from the germline V gene (reference sequence). J gave up 2 bases and V 0 bases, and 11 bases lay outside the gene matches. The CDR3 covers 17 residues. The CDR3 loop reads CAWSVRASGTVTDTQYF. Here the CDR3 DNA reads TGTGCCTGGAGTGTAAGGGCTAGCGGAACCGTCACAGATACGCAGTATTTT.

This chain joins TRBV28 and TRBJ1-5; 7 bases align to TRBD1. There are 14 residues in the CDR3. V shed 6 bases and J 9 bases; nucleotides not matched to a gene: 11. Germline V gene data show CDR1 as MDHEN and CDR2 as SYDVKM. CDR3 nucleotides: TGTGCCAGCAGGCAGACAGGGCTAGGTGGGCCCCAGCATTTT. Translated: CASRQTGLGGPQHF.